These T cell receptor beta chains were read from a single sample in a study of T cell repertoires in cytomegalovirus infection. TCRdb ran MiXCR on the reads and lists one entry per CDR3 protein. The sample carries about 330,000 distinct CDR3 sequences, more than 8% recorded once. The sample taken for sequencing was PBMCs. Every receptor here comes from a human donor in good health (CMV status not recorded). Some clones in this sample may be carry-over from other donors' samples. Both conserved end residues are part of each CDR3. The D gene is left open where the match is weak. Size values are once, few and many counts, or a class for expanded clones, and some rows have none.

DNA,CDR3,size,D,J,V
TGTGCCAGCAGCTTAGGGTCTAGCGGGGCCACAGATACGCAGTATTTT,CASSLGSSGATDTQYF,many,TRBD2,TRBJ2-3,TRBV7-2
TGTGCCAGCAGCTTAGAGATCTTACCAACTAACTATGGCTACACCTTC,CASSLEILPTNYGYTF,many,NA,TRBJ1-2,TRBV7-9
TGTGCCAGCAGTCTTTACGGACAGGGGAACACTGAAGCTTTCTTT,CASSLYGQGNTEAFF,few,TRBD1,TRBJ1-1,TRBV28
TGTGCCAGCCGCCAGGGGGCTATTGAGCAGTTCTTC,CASRQGAIEQFF,NA,TRBD1,TRBJ2-1,TRBV7-2
TGTGCCAGCAGCTTAAGGCTTAGTGGACAGGTCAATGAGCAGTTCTTC,CASSLRLSGQVNEQFF,many,TRBD1,TRBJ2-1,TRBV11-2
TGTGCCAGCAGCAGGCAGGGGGCTGGGAATTCACCCCTCCACTTT,CASSRQGAGNSPLHF,many,TRBD1,TRBJ1-6,TRBV7-9
TGTGCCAGCAGCCGCCACAGGGGATTTGATGAAAAACTGTTTTTT,CASSRHRGFDEKLFF,many,TRBD1,TRBJ1-4,TRBV7-2
TGTGCCAGCACCAATCTAGCGATCAACTTCAATGAGCAGTTCTTC,CASTNLAINFNEQFF,many,NA,TRBJ2-1,TRBV7-2
TGTGCCAGTAGTATCGCCTCCAATGAGCAGTTCTTC,CASSIASNEQFF,NA,NA,TRBJ2-1,TRBV19
TGTGCCAGCAGTTTAACGGGGGGAAAATTTCGGGAGCAGTACTTC,CASSLTGGKFREQYF,many,TRBD2,TRBJ2-7,TRBV12-3/TRBV12-4
TGCAGCGTTGATGGACAGGGAAATCGGTATGGCTACACCTTC,CSVDGQGNRYGYTF,few,TRBD1,TRBJ1-2,TRBV29-1
TGTGCCAGCAGCTCAGGCGCCTATCAGCCCCAGCATTTT,CASSSGAYQPQHF,few,NA,TRBJ1-5,TRBV7-3
TGTGCCAGCAGCCGGGGGGGGAATGTGAAAGACATTCAGTACTTC,CASSRGGNVKDIQYF,NA,TRBD2,TRBJ2-4,TRBV7-3
TGTGCCAGCAGTCACCGGGGGCCAAGCAATCAGCCCCAGCATTTT,CASSHRGPSNQPQHF,few,NA,TRBJ1-5,TRBV28
TGTGCCAGCAGGGAAGGGAGTTACGAGCAGTACTTC,CASREGSYEQYF,few,NA,TRBJ2-7,TRBV6-5
TGTGCCAGTAAGCGCGGCGCGAACACCGGGGAGCTGTTTTTT,CASKRGANTGELFF,few,NA,TRBJ2-2,TRBV19
TGCGCCAGCAGCTATGTCCCAGGGGGCCAAGAGACCCAGTACTTC,CASSYVPGGQETQYF,NA,TRBD1,TRBJ2-5,TRBV4-3
TGTGCCAGTAACAGTCTGAGCTCTGGGGCCAACGTCCTGACTTTC,CASNSLSSGANVLTF,NA,NA,TRBJ2-6,TRBV19
TGTGCCAGCACCCGGGTGGAGATCTATGATACGCAGTATTTT,CASTRVEIYDTQYF,many,NA,TRBJ2-3,TRBV7-9
TGTGCCAGCAGCCCAAGGACTAGCGGGAGGGCCTCGGATGAGCAGTTCTTC,CASSPRTSGRASDEQFF,many,TRBD2,TRBJ2-1,TRBV11-2
TGTGCCAGCAGCTCATTTATAGGGGAGAACACTGAAGCTTTCTTT,CASSSFIGENTEAFF,many,NA,TRBJ1-1,TRBV7-8
TGTGCCAGCAGCCCAGCCCCCGGGACGGTACTAGCCAAAAACATTCAGTACTTC,CASSPAPGTVLAKNIQYF,many,NA,TRBJ2-4,TRBV11-2
TGTGCCAGCAGCTTAGCCTCGGTAGGGGGCCAGCCCCAGCATTTT,CASSLASVGGQPQHF,NA,TRBD1,TRBJ1-5,TRBV7-2
TGTGCCAGCAGCAGGGGGGATGAGCAGTTCTTC,CASSRGDEQFF,few,NA,TRBJ2-1,TRBV7-2
TGTGCCAGCAGTTTCCAGGGGGCGGACTATGGCTACACCTTC,CASSFQGADYGYTF,NA,TRBD1,TRBJ1-2,TRBV12-3/TRBV12-4
TGTGCCAGCAGCGCAACATCCAATACGCAGTATTTT,CASSATSNTQYF,many,NA,TRBJ2-3,TRBV7-2
TGTGCCAGCAGACGCCAGCCCAATGAAAAACTGTTTTTT,CASRRQPNEKLFF,many,NA,TRBJ1-4,TRBV7-6
TGTGCCATCAGTGCTCAGGGTTGGGTCCTAAAGGACTTC,CAISAQGWVLKDF,few,NA,TRBJ2-7,TRBV10-3
TGTGCCAGCAAGGAGCGGGGGACACCATCCTACAATGAGCAGTTCTTC,CASKERGTPSYNEQFF,few,TRBD2,TRBJ2-1,TRBV27
TGTGCCTGGAATACCGGCACCGACCGCTTCAAAGCTTTCTTT,CAWNTGTDRFKAFF,many,NA,TRBJ1-1,TRBV30
TGCGCCAGCAGCCAATCGATAAACAGGGGGCATGAGCAGTTCTTC,CASSQSINRGHEQFF,few,TRBD1,TRBJ2-1,TRBV4-3
TGTGCCAGCAGCTTCGGACAGGGGGCCTACAATGAGCAGTTCTTC,CASSFGQGAYNEQFF,many,TRBD1,TRBJ2-1,TRBV7-8
TGTGCCAGCAGTTACAGGGGGATCAATGAGCAGTTCTTC,CASSYRGINEQFF,few,NA,TRBJ2-1,TRBV6-2/TRBV6-3